The T cell receptor (beta chain) under discussion was sequenced for a study of T cell responses to AZD1222 COVID-19 vaccine. On the study more broadly: Samples with a second dose at about 4 or about 12 weeks were pooled together. General study points: As reported, nearly half of all spike-specific TCRs target variant regions that are unmutated.

CDR3 length equals 13 residues. Germline V gene data show CDR1 as SGHRS and CDR2 as YFSETQ. Deletions cut 3 bases from V and 2 bases from J, with 8 bases between. With respect to this clone: No antigen is known for it.

Data came from immunoSEQ multiplex PCR; TCRdb stores just in-frame clones and leaves some out. The sample consists of 140,000 to 150,000 clones, about 91% of them appearing once. The sample was peripheral blood, taken on day 0 of AZD1222 vaccination. This sequence originates from an adult in good health. The J gene is TRBJ1-1, the V gene TRBV5-1; no firm D call. The DNA for the CDR3 is TGCGCCAGCAGCTCCCGGGAAAACACTGAAGCTTTCTTT. Residues: CASSSRENTEAFF.